The T cell receptor beta chain under discussion was sequenced for a study of graft-versus-host responses after intestinal transplantation. The germline gives CDR1 MNHEY, CDR2 SMNVEV (reference sequence). J lost 1 base, V lost 5 bases, and 16 bases had no gene match. The CDR3 is 19 residues long. The protocol was immunoSEQ multiplex PCR, while the TCRdb copy is restricted to in-frame clones and leaves out a portion. The sample shows around 89,000 clones, 85% to 95% of them seen only once. This clone was found once. Its antigen is undetermined. The receptor comes from a human donor who was the organ donor for an intestinal transplant. This chain uses TRBV27 with TRBJ1-5, with 8 bases identical to TRBD1. The sequencing here drew on unstimulated CD8+ T cells sorted from spleen or lymph node cells, taken before transplant. CDR3 region: CASSEYYIRDRGSNQPQHF. The CDR3 coding sequence is TGTGCCAGCAGTGAATACTATATCCGTGACAGGGGAAGCAATCAGCCCCAGCATTTT.